A selection of T cell receptor beta chains follows, all from one sample in a study of graft-versus-host responses after intestinal transplantation. For these TCRs, the target antigens are not known. The protocol was immunoSEQ multiplex PCR, while the TCRdb copy is restricted to in-frame clones and leaves out a portion. The sample consists of tens of thousands of clones, 85% to 95% of them appearing once. The sample was unstimulated CD8+ T cells sorted from spleen or lymph node cells, taken before transplant. These receptor sequences come from a human donor who was the organ donor for an intestinal transplant. CDR3s include the opening cysteine and the closing phenylalanine or tryptophan. A D gene is named only where the DNA matches it firmly. Clone size is not always given. Where it is, it says once, few, many or a class for expanded clones.

>NA|NA|TRBV27|TRBJ2-7
CASSLAGKNTYEQYF
TGTGCCAGCAGTTTGGCGGGGAAGAACACCTACGAGCAGTACTTC
>NA|NA|TRBV5-4|TRBJ2-5
CASSLGWGQAETQYF
TGTGCCAGCAGCTTGGGTTGGGGACAAGCGGAGACCCAGTACTTC
>TRBD1|NA|TRBV28|TRBJ1-1
CASSLTGSGTEAFF
TGTGCCAGCAGTTTGACAGGGTCCGGCACTGAAGCTTTCTTT
>NA|NA|TRBV5-6|TRBJ2-7
CASSPPGIAYEQYF
TGTGCCAGCAGCCCGCCGGGCATCGCCTACGAGCAGTACTTC
>NA|NA|TRBV4-2|TRBJ2-5
CASSRLQGRRETQYF
TGTGCCAGCAGCCGACTACAGGGTAGGAGAGAGACCCAGTACTTC
>NA|NA|TRBV28|TRBJ2-3
CASSSEGGPPNTQYF
TGTGCCAGCAGTTCCGAGGGGGGACCCCCAAATACGCAGTATTTT
>NA|NA|TRBV10-2|TRBJ2-7
CASSEYEGSSYEQYF
TGCGCCAGCAGTGAGTATGAGGGGAGCTCCTACGAGCAGTACTTC
>TRBD1|NA|TRBV28|TRBJ1-5
CASSFDRAGNQPQHF
TGTGCCAGCAGTTTTGACAGGGCCGGCAATCAGCCCCAGCATTTT
>TRBD2|NA|TRBV19|TRBJ2-3
CASSIGALGRAGPDTQYF
TGTGCCAGTAGTATAGGGGCCCTGGGACGAGCGGGGCCAGATACGCAGTATTTT
>NA|NA|TRBV28|TRBJ2-1
CASRSGFEQFF
TGTGCCAGCAGATCAGGATTTGAGCAGTTCTTC
>NA|NA|TRBV2|TRBJ1-1
CASSDLLNTEAFF
TGTGCCAGCAGTGACTTACTGAACACTGAAGCTTTCTTT
>NA|once|TRBV19|TRBJ1-3
CASKWGASDSGNTIYF
TGTGCCAGTAAGTGGGGAGCGTCCGACTCTGGAAACACCATATATTTT
>NA|NA|TRBV27|TRBJ2-3
CASRAGVDTQYF
TGTGCCAGCAGGGCCGGCGTAGATACGCAGTATTTT